This record concerns one T cell receptor (beta chain) sequence. Its target is unknown. This entry is derived from a study of regulatory T cells in long-lasting Graves disease. Findings of the study overall: Persistent Graves' cases showed lower TCR diversity than newly diagnosed cases. TRBV28, TRBJ1-2 and TRBJ2-5 were favored in persistent disease.

The length of the CDR3 is 12 residues. The germline gives CDR1 MNHNS, CDR2 SASEGT. Trimming shortened V by 6 bases and J by 3 bases, and 9 bases separated the two germline ends. Documented time point: persistent/refractory GD, antithyroid drugs over 5 years with positive TRAb. TCR sequences were obtained from RNA taken from PBMCs. In building TCR beta libraries, iRepertoire HTBI primers were used together with Arm-PCR of CDR3 regions. Source study methods: Identification across samples found some 60 TRBV and some 13 TRBJ segments. TCRdb reanalysed the multiplex PCR reads using MiXCR and keeps one entry per CDR3 protein. These V and J calls are TCRdb output, not the study's own analysis. The sample consists of roughly 500,000 distinct CDR3 sequences, less than 25% of them appearing once.

The clonotype was recovered from a female donor with Graves disease. This chain links TRBV6-1 with TRBJ2-7, with no clear D. The source material was peripheral blood mononuclear cells (PBMCs), sampled when the disease was refractory, from a patient treated with antithyroid drugs. The CDR3 sequence is CASSFPNYEQYF. In DNA form, the CDR3 reads TGTGCCAGCAGCTTCCCCAACTACGAGCAGTACTTC.